Following are 21 T cell receptor beta chains from one sample sequenced in a study of T cell responses to AZD1222 COVID-19 vaccine. This table comes from immunoSEQ multiplex PCR, and its TCRdb copy is limited to in-frame clones, with some not included. The sample yields more than 110,000 clones, 80% to 95% seen once. Here the sequenced sample was peripheral blood, taken on day 0 of AZD1222 vaccination. These receptors originate from an adult in good health.

The chain carries TRBV30 and TRBJ2-3; D is perhaps TRBD1 or TRBD2 (5 bases each). Trimming shortened V by 0 bases and J by 6 bases, and 10 bases separated the two germline ends. CDR1 and CDR2 from the germline V gene are GTSNPN and SVGIG (reference sequence). This CDR3 spans 13 amino acids. The CDR3 loop reads CAWSVLEGDTQYF. Here the CDR3 DNA reads TGTGCCTGGAGTGTCCTAGAGGGGGATACGCAGTATTTT.

The gene calls are TRBV19 and TRBJ1-6; a possible D gene is TRBD1 (5 bases). The V end was cut by 1 base, the J end by 0 bases, with 7 bases between. The CDR3 is made up of 16 amino acids. Germline lookup yields CDR1 LNHDA and CDR2 SQIVND (reference sequence). The CDR3 DNA sequence: TGTGCCAGTAGTATAGTGGACAACTCCTATAATTCACCCCTCCACTTT. Translating gives CASSIVDNSYNSPLHF.

The genes are TRBV19 and TRBJ2-5; 8 bases agree with TRBD1. With 4 bases clipped from V and 6 bases from J, the junction kept 7 bases outside the gene matches. CDR3 size: 14 residues. Per germline, CDR1 LNHDA and CDR2 SQIVND (reference sequence). The DNA of the CDR3 is TGTGCCAGTAGTACTCGGACAGGGAGCAAGACCCAGTACTTC. Its translation is CASSTRTGSKTQYF. Full variable domain (rest looked up from reference TRBV19 and TRBJ2-5): DGGITQSPKYLFRKEGQNVTLSCEQNLNHDAMYWYRQDPGQGLRLIYYSQIVNDFQKGDIAEGYSVSREKKESFPLTVTSAQKNPTAFYLCASSTRTGSKTQYFGPGTRLLVL.

This clone was counted only a few times. The chain links TRBV19 to TRBJ2-2; 10 nucleotides agree with TRBD2. Germline V gene lookup returns CDR1 LNHDA and CDR2 SQIVND (reference sequence). The CDR3 has 16 amino acids. J was trimmed by 7 bases and V by 6 bases; bases with no gene match: 11. The CDR3 sequence is CASRTPGLALIGELFF. CDR3 DNA: TGTGCCAGTAGGACACCGGGACTAGCGTTGATCGGGGAGCTGTTTTTT. Based on the CDR3 plus reference TRBV19 and TRBJ2-2, the full variable domain is DGGITQSPKYLFRKEGQNVTLSCEQNLNHDAMYWYRQDPGQGLRLIYYSQIVNDFQKGDIAEGYSVSREKKESFPLTVTSAQKNPTAFYLCASRTPGLALIGELFFGEGSRLTVL.

The CDR3 reads CASTPIRVGDEQYF. In nucleotides, the CDR3 is TGTGCCAGCACCCCCATTCGGGTTGGGGACGAGCAGTACTTC. V gene TRBV7-2 combines with J gene TRBJ2-7; no clear D gene. The CDR3 spans 14 residues. V dropped 7 bases and J dropped 5 bases, with 18 bases sitting between them. Germline V gives CDR1 SGHTA, CDR2 FQGNSA.

The chain employs TRBV7-8 and TRBJ2-5; possibly TRBD1 for D (5 bases). V gave up 0 bases and J gave up 4 bases, with 15 bases separating them. CDR1 is SGHVS, CDR2 FQNEAQ, per germline. This CDR3 has 16 residues. In DNA, the CDR3 is TGTGCCAGCAGCTTAGCGCTGGGGCAGGGAATAGAGACCCAGTACTTC. The encoded protein is CASSLALGQGIETQYF.

V usage is TRBV7-9 and J usage is TRBJ1-2; D is undetermined. Between the trimmed V and J ends, which lost 4 bases and 8 bases, there was a span of 17 bases. The germline V gene encodes CDR1 SEHNR and CDR2 FQNEAQ (reference sequence). The CDR3 spans 14 residues. The CDR3 here is CASSSEKGRAGYTF. DNA of the CDR3: TGTGCCAGCAGCTCCGAAAAGGGTCGGGCCGGCTACACCTTC.

This clone has a single count. The rearrangement joins TRBV20-1 to TRBJ1-2; the match to TRBD1 covers 8 bases. CDR3 length: 14 amino acids. V gave up 3 bases and J gave up 2 bases; unmatched junction bases: 5. Germline V gene sequence: CDR1 DFQATT, CDR2 SNEGSKA (reference sequence). CDR3 in amino acids: CSASLRGLNYGYTF. In DNA, the CDR3 is TGCAGTGCTAGTCTCAGGGGGCTCAACTATGGCTACACCTTC.

The rearrangement uses TRBV19 and TRBJ2-1; maybe TRBD1 (5 bases). V was clipped by 4 bases and J by 4 bases, with 11 bases between them. The CDR3 runs 14 residues. Germline lookup yields CDR1 LNHDA and CDR2 SQIVND (reference sequence). CDR3 sequence: CASSKGARYNEQFF. The CDR3 nucleotides read TGTGCCAGTAGTAAAGGGGCGAGGTACAATGAGCAGTTCTTC.

J is TRBJ1-4 and V is TRBV28, with 7 bases matching TRBD1. J gave up 4 bases and V 3 bases, and 8 bases lay outside the gene matches. The CDR3 extends over 16 amino acids. CDR1 MDHEN and CDR2 SYDVKM come from the germline V gene. The CDR3 reads CASSFPDRAHNEKLFF. CDR3 nucleotides: TGTGCCAGCAGTTTCCCCGACAGGGCCCATAATGAAAAACTGTTTTTT.

This clone is a singleton in its sample. The rearrangement joins TRBV19 to TRBJ2-1; D uncertain. CDR1 LNHDA and CDR2 SQIVND come from the germline V gene (reference sequence). The CDR3 has 13 amino acids. The V and J ends lost 3 bases and 9 bases respectively, with 12 bases between them. CDR3 in amino acids: CASSIGVLAEQFF. For the CDR3, the DNA is TGTGCCAGTAGTATCGGTGTGTTGGCTGAGCAGTTCTTC.

The rearrangement joins TRBV12-3 or TRBV12-4 to TRBJ2-7; no clear D. This CDR3 has 12 residues. Between the trimmed V and J ends, which lost 6 bases and 1 base, there was a span of 7 bases. The CDR3 DNA follows: TGTGCCAGCAGCGTCCGATCCTACGAGCAGTACTTC. Protein sequence: CASSVRSYEQYF.

The CDR3 DNA reads as TGCGCCAGCAGCTACCTGACAGGGTCCGATACGCAGTATTTT. Its translation is CASSYLTGSDTQYF. This chain uses TRBV5-1 with TRBJ2-3; 7 bases fit TRBD1. J was trimmed by 6 bases and V by 3 bases; bases with no gene match: 7. The CDR3 length is 14 residues. Per germline, CDR1 SGHRS and CDR2 YFSETQ. The full variable domain, completed using reference TRBV5-1 and TRBJ2-3, is KAGVTQTPRYLIKTRGQQVTLSCSPISGHRSVSWYQQTPGQGLQFLFEYFSETQRNKGNFPGRFSGRQFSNSRSEMNVSTLELGDSALYLCASSYLTGSDTQYFGPGTRLTVL.

This rearrangement joins TRBV30 to TRBJ2-7; D is unclear. The germline CDR1 and CDR2 sequences are GTSNPN and SVGIG (reference sequence). The CDR3 has 12 residues. The V end was cut by 0 bases, the J end by 6 bases, with 9 bases between. The CDR3 nucleotides are TGTGCCTGGAGTGTTGTCCAAGCCGAGCAGTACTTC. Translated, it gives CAWSVVQAEQYF.

CDR3 DNA: TGTGCCAGCAGCAGTCTAGGGGGCAGGGGCCTAAACAATGAGCAGTTCTTC. Translated, it gives CASSSLGGRGLNNEQFF. The V gene is TRBV27, the J gene TRBJ2-1, with 7 bases fitting TRBD1. The CDR3 is made up of 17 amino acids. The V gene's germline CDR1 is MNHEY and CDR2 SMNVEV (reference sequence). Trimming removed 6 bases from V and 5 bases from J; junction bases left unmatched: 16.

The chain employs TRBV2 and TRBJ2-1; possible D gene TRBD2, 5 bases. This CDR3 has 15 residues. The V and J ends lost 1 base and 6 bases respectively, with 13 bases between them. The germline V gene has CDR1 SNHLY and CDR2 FYNNEI. The CDR3 is CASSEVRSGGNEQFF. The CDR3 DNA reads TGTGCCAGCAGTGAAGTCCGAAGCGGAGGCAATGAGCAGTTCTTC.

CDR3 sequence (DNA): TGTGCCAGCAGCGCACTCCTCGGGACTAGCGAATCCTACGAGCAGTACTTC. The encoded protein is CASSALLGTSESYEQYF. The genes are TRBV7-9 and TRBJ2-7, with TRBD2 identical over 10 bases. With V trimmed by 5 bases and J by 1 base, 11 bases remained unmatched. Germline loops: CDR1 SEHNR, CDR2 FQNEAQ (reference sequence). CDR3 length equals 17 residues.

This sequence joins TRBV7-8 and TRBJ1-6; 7 positions agree with TRBD1. The length of the CDR3 is 21 residues. Trimming removed 4 bases from V and 1 base from J; junction bases left unmatched: 19. Germline V gives CDR1 SGHVS, CDR2 FQNEAQ. Written as DNA, the CDR3 is TGTGCCAGCAGCTGGACTCGAGGGGGCGTCAACGAGGGTTCCTATAATTCACCCCTCCACTTT. Translation gives CASSWTRGGVNEGSYNSPLHF. Variable domain in full (rest from reference TRBV7-8 and TRBJ1-6): GAGVSQSPRYKVAKRGQDVALRCDPISGHVSLFWYQQALGQGPEFLTYFQNEAQLDKSGLPSDRFFAERPEGSVSTLKIQRTQQEDSAVYLCASSWTRGGVNEGSYNSPLHFGNGTRLTVT.

DNA for the CDR3: TGTGCCAGCAGCCCGACAGGGGTCTCCTACGAGCAGTACTTC. It codes for CASSPTGVSYEQYF. The chain combines TRBV28 with TRBJ2-7, with 8 bases that match TRBD1. Germline values: CDR1 MDHEN, CDR2 SYDVKM. CDR3 size: 14 residues. The trim removed 6 bases at V and 0 bases at J, leaving 4 bases unmatched.

The chain is built from TRBV7-2 and TRBJ2-4; 13 bases agree with TRBD2. CDR1 is SGHTA and CDR2 is FQGNSA in the germline V gene. The CDR3 runs 15 residues. The V gene end was trimmed by 6 bases and the J gene end by 7 bases; junction bases not matched to a gene: 6. DNA of the CDR3: TGTGCCAGCAGACTAGCGGGAGGGCCATATAACATTCAGTACTTC. Translated: CASRLAGGPYNIQYF.

This clone was seen more than once but under ten times. The rearrangement links TRBV19 to TRBJ2-5, with 7 nucleotides matching TRBD2. Germline trimming cut 5 bases from V and 1 base from J; bases unmatched to any gene: 1. The CDR3 extends over 13 amino acids. The V gene's germline CDR1 is LNHDA and CDR2 SQIVND (reference sequence). CDR3 loop: CASSWGGQETQYF. The CDR3 nucleotides are TGTGCCAGTAGTTGGGGGGGCCAAGAGACCCAGTACTTC.